This T cell receptor beta chain was obtained from a study of T cell responses to AZD1222 COVID-19 vaccine. Using immunoSEQ multiplex PCR, the repertoire was profiled, and TCRdb retains in-frame clones only, with some absent. The sample includes 120,000 or so clones, roughly 89% of them seen just once. Points on this clone: Its antigen is unidentified.

Germline V CDR1 and CDR2: SGHNT, YENEEA. The CDR3 consists of 11 residues. V dropped 8 bases and J dropped 1 base, with 6 bases sitting between them. Study findings and constraints: No day 14 peak samples; only post-peak repertoires were characterized. The donors showed a predominance of white British ancestry and of females, with possible underestimation of clonal diversity.

The V and J genes are TRBV11-3 and TRBJ2-7; D is perhaps TRBD2 (5 bases). The source of this sequence is an adult in good health. The specimen was peripheral blood, collected on day 0 of MenACWY control vaccination. CDR3 in amino acids: CASGRSYEQYF. DNA of the CDR3: TGTGCCAGCGGGAGATCCTACGAGCAGTACTTC.